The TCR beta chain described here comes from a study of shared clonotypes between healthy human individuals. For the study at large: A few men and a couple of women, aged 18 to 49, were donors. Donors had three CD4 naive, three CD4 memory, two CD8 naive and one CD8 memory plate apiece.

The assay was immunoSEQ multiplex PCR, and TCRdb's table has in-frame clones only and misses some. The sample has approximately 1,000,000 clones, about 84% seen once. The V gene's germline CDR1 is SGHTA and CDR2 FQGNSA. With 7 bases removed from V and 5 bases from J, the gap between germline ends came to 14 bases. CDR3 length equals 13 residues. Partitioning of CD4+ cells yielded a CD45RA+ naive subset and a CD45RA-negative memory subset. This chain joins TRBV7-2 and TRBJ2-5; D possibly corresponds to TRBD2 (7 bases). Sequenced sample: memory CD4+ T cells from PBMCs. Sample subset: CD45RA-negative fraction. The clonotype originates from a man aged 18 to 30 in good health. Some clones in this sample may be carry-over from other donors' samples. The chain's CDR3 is CASKEGGGETQYF. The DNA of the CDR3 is TGTGCCAGCAAAGAGGGGGGAGGGGAGACCCAGTACTTC. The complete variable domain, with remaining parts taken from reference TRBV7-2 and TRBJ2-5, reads GAGVSQSPSNKVTEKGKDVELRCDPISGHTALYWYRQSLGQGLEFLIYFQGNSAPDKSGLPSDRFSAERTGGSVSTLTIQRTQQEDSAVYLCASKEGGGETQYFGPGTRLLVL.